Reported below is one T cell receptor beta chain. The same CDR3 can be traced to other DNA sequences in this sample. This CDR3 is built from 14 residues. Trimming took off 5 bases at V and 1 base at J, with 12 bases between the two ends. In germline, CDR1 is SGHTA, CDR2 FQGNSA. This entry comes from a study of control samples from healthy donors and cancer patients. Profiling relied on immunoSEQ multiplex PCR, and the TCRdb table lists in-frame clones only, not all of them. This table holds 22,000 or so clones, about 88% found once. The sample was PBMCs. This chain connects TRBV7-2 to TRBJ2-7; no definite D call. The TCR originated in a woman in her sixties or seventies with head and neck cancer. The DNA for the CDR3 is TGTGCCAGCAGCCCCCAGGTGGGGTCCTACGAGCAGTACTTC. Its translation is CASSPQVGSYEQYF.